These 17 T cell receptor beta chains share one sample of origin, sequenced in a study of cytomegalovirus exposure and HLA in healthy donors (dated by TCRdb to 2016 to 2017). To prepare the library, the immunoSEQ multiplex PCR assay was applied. In its TCRdb copy, this immuneACCESS table keeps in-frame sequences only and misses some clones. Where compared with another copy, unresolved V genes explain less than half of these, and the others have no known cause. This sample comprises 75,000 to 95,000 clones, 95% to 97% of them detected only once. The top ten constitute roughly 0.82% of the sample. Sequencing was carried out using PBMCs. The receptors come from a man between 18 and 35 years old in good health and CMV-seronegative.

The chain is built from TRBV7-9 and TRBJ2-1; no clear D. The ends were cut back, 6 bases at V and 5 bases at J, with 11 bases in the middle. The CDR3 consists of 13 residues. CDR1 and CDR2 from the germline V gene are SEHNR and FQNEAQ (reference sequence). The CDR3, as DNA: TGTGCCAGCAGTCTTGACTCGAACAATGAGCAGTTCTTC. Its protein is CASSLDSNNEQFF.

The chain links TRBV7-6 to TRBJ1-2; TRBD1 might be the D (6 bases). V lost 1 base and J lost 3, with 9 bases in between. CDR3 length: 14 residues. The germline CDR1 and CDR2 sequences are SGHVS and FNYEAQ. The chain's CDR3 is CASSLGTGHYGYTF. In DNA, the CDR3 is TGTGCCAGCAGCTTAGGAACAGGGCACTATGGCTACACCTTC.

The rearrangement links TRBV18 to TRBJ2-7, with TRBD2 matching over 8 bases. The CDR3 is made up of 15 amino acids. V gave up 1 base and J gave up 2 bases; unmatched junction bases: 4. CDR1 and CDR2 (germline): KGHSH, LQKENI. The CDR3 nucleotides are TGTGCCAGCTCACCACTACTAGCGGTCGCCTACGAGCAGTACTTC. Encoded protein: CASSPLLAVAYEQYF.

The chain is built from TRBV9 and TRBJ2-5; 13 bases map to TRBD2. The CDR3 runs 17 residues. Germline V CDR1 and CDR2: SGDLS, YYNGEE. V lost 4 bases and J lost 2; bases outside the gene matches: 8. This CDR3 reads CASSPSGGLAGQETQYF. Written as DNA, the CDR3 is TGTGCCAGCAGCCCTAGTGGGGGACTAGCGGGGCAAGAGACCCAGTACTTC.

This clone was seen once. The chain combines TRBV9 with TRBJ1-1; 7 positions agree with TRBD1. The CDR3 has 15 residues. The germline V gene encodes CDR1 SGDLS and CDR2 YYNGEE. Unmatched junction bases numbered 5, after V lost 0 bases and J lost 3 bases. CDR3 coding DNA: TGTGCCAGCAGCGTAGAAGTCCAGGGGGACACTGAAGCTTTCTTT. It yields the protein CASSVEVQGDTEAFF. Filled out from reference TRBV9 and TRBJ1-1, the complete variable domain reads DSGVTQTPKHLITATGQRVTLRCSPRSGDLSVYWYQQSLDQGLQFLIQYYNGEERAKGNILERFSAQQFPDLHSELNLSSLELGDSALYFCASSVEVQGDTEAFFGQGTRLTVV.

The CDR3 DNA follows: TGTGCCAGCAGGACCACTAGCGGGAGCTCGAATGAGCAGTTCTTC. Translated: CASRTTSGSSNEQFF. The chain uses TRBV6-5 and TRBJ2-1; 11 bases align to TRBD2. The germline V gene encodes CDR1 MNHEY and CDR2 SVGAGI. This CDR3 spans 15 amino acids. The V and J ends lost 6 bases and 7 bases, in that order; junction bases with no gene match: 8.

The V gene is TRBV25-1, the J gene TRBJ2-5; weak D call: TRBD2 (6 bases). This CDR3 spans 13 amino acids. Germline V gives CDR1 MGHDK, CDR2 SYGVNS. The V gene lost 8 bases and the J gene lost 2 bases, with 12 bases spanning the gap. The CDR3 loop is CASGIGGQETQYF. The CDR3 bases are TGTGCCAGCGGGATAGGAGGGCAAGAGACCCAGTACTTC.

This clone was counted once. The rearrangement links TRBV10-3 to TRBJ1-2; no reliable D call. This CDR3 has 14 residues. Germline CDR1 is ENHRY and CDR2 is SYGVKD. The V end lost 5 bases, the J end lost 2 bases, and 12 bases lay between the germline ends. The CDR3 DNA sequence: TGTGCCATCAGTAAATTTACAGCCAACTATGGCTACACCTTC. Protein sequence: CAISKFTANYGYTF.

The chain is built from TRBV7-6 and TRBJ2-1; 10 bases fit TRBD1. The junction had 9 bases not matched to a gene; V was cut back by 4 bases and J by 6 bases. The germline CDR1 and CDR2 sequences are SGHVS and FNYEAQ. This CDR3 comprises 16 residues. The CDR3 spells CASSYRTGGPGNEQFF. In nucleotides, the CDR3 is TGTGCCAGCAGCTACCGGACAGGGGGGCCAGGCAATGAGCAGTTCTTC.

V gene TRBV4-1 combines with J gene TRBJ2-7, with TRBD2 identical over 9 bases. From germline, CDR1 is MGHRA and CDR2 YSYEKL. CDR3 length: 17 residues. V lost 1 base, J lost 1 base, and 8 bases stayed unmatched. The CDR3 nucleotides read TGCGCCAGCAGCCAAGTCTTGGGACTAGCAGGGTCCTACGAGCAGTACTTC. Translated: CASSQVLGLAGSYEQYF.

The genes are TRBV30 and TRBJ1-1; possible D gene TRBD1, 6 bases. V lost 0 bases and J lost 8, with 13 bases in between. Per the germline V gene, CDR1 is GTSNPN and CDR2 is SVGIG (reference sequence). The CDR3 is 13 residues long. In DNA, the CDR3 is TGTGCCTGGAGTGTATGGGGGCTGAGGGAAGCTTTCTTT. It is translated as CAWSVWGLREAFF.

This chain joins TRBV30 and TRBJ2-7; a possible D gene is TRBD1 (5 bases). The CDR3 extends over 13 amino acids. CDR1 is GTSNPN and CDR2 is SVGIG in the germline V gene (reference sequence). Trimming left V 0 bases short and J 3 bases short, with 9 bases between. CDR3 in amino acids: CAWSVLRDYEQYF. The DNA of the CDR3 is TGTGCCTGGAGTGTACTCAGGGACTACGAGCAGTACTTC.

The rearrangement joins TRBV5-1 to TRBJ1-2; 9 bases are shared with TRBD1. The V and J ends lost 4 bases and 8 bases, in that order; junction bases with no gene match: 6. The CDR3 totals 13 residues. Germline lookup yields CDR1 SGHRS and CDR2 YFSETQ. The CDR3 protein is CASSVQGAQGYTF. CDR3 coding DNA: TGCGCCAGCAGCGTACAGGGGGCGCAGGGCTACACCTTC.

V usage is TRBV6-5 and J usage is TRBJ1-1, with D possibly matching TRBD1 (6 bases). V lost 6 bases to trimming and J lost 1 base, with 15 bases between them. This CDR3 spans 15 amino acids. Per germline, CDR1 MNHEY and CDR2 SVGAGI. The CDR3 DNA is TGTGCCAGCAGCCTACGGACAGAAGCGAACACTGAAGCTTTCTTT. It encodes CASSLRTEANTEAFF.

This clone was detected a few times. This chain links TRBV9 with TRBJ2-3; tentatively, D is TRBD2 (5 bases). This CDR3 region has 14 residues. Germline CDR1 SGDLS, CDR2 YYNGEE. V was shortened by 0 bases and J by 6 bases, with 11 bases between the two germline ends. Written as DNA, the CDR3 is TGTGCCAGCAGCGTAGGCAGCGGTGGGGATACGCAGTATTTT. This gives the protein CASSVGSGGDTQYF.

The chain is built from TRBV7-6 and TRBJ1-3; D ambiguous. The germline CDR1 and CDR2 sequences are SGHVS and FNYEAQ. The CDR3 sequence is 13 residues long. V was cut by 4 bases and J by 2 bases, with 6 bases left in between. The CDR3 nucleotides are TGTGCCAGCAGCTCTTCCGCTGGAAACACCATATATTTT. It encodes CASSSSAGNTIYF. The whole variable domain, remainder taken from reference TRBV7-6 and TRBJ1-3, is GAGVSQSPRYKVTKRGQDVALRCDPISGHVSLYWYRQALGQGPEFLTYFNYEAQQDKSGLPNDRFSAERPEGSISTLTIQRTEQRDSAMYRCASSSSAGNTIYFGEGSWLTVV.

This chain connects TRBV5-6 to TRBJ1-3; D not certain. Germline loops: CDR1 SGHDT, CDR2 YYEEEE. V was cut by 3 bases and J by 4 bases, with 11 bases left in between. The CDR3 is made up of 14 amino acids. The CDR3 region has the DNA TGTGCCAGCAGCTCGCCGGCGAGGGGAAACACCATATATTTT. Amino acid sequence: CASSSPARGNTIYF.